Shown below are 14 T cell receptor beta chains from a single sample sequenced in a study of OX40 agonist ivuxolimab in advanced cancers. Libraries were constructed by the immunoSEQ multiplex PCR assay. The clones in this table, taken by TCRdb from immuneACCESS, are in-frame only. Not every clone is retained; where verified, under half of the shortfall comes from an unresolved V gene, and the cause of the rest is unknown. This sample is represented by 65,000 to 70,000 clones; roughly nine tenths of them were singletons. Around 6.5% of the sample lies in the top ten. This specimen consisted of CD4+ or CD8+ T cells sorted from blood, obtained in a trial of the OX40 agonist ivuxolimab. Every receptor here comes from an adult with an advanced solid tumor such as melanoma, head and neck, liver or kidney cancer.

The CDR3 nucleotides read TGTGCCAGCAGCTTAGGGTATCAGGATGGGAAGTCCTACGAGCAGTACTTC. Translation gives CASSLGYQDGKSYEQYF. The gene calls are TRBV11-2 and TRBJ2-7; D unclear. Trimming cost V 1 base and J 1 base, with 17 bases left between them. Looked up from germline, CDR1 is SGHAT and CDR2 is FQNNGV. The CDR3 sequence is 17 residues long.

The genes are TRBV5-1 and TRBJ2-7; 8 bases map to TRBD1. The CDR3 runs 14 residues. V shed 3 bases, J shed 2 bases, and the junction held 4 bases outside the gene matches. Germline assignment: CDR1 SGHRS and CDR2 YFSETQ. This CDR3 reads CASSSGTGTYEQYF. The DNA for the CDR3 is TGCGCCAGCAGCTCCGGGACAGGAACCTACGAGCAGTACTTC.

This chain joins TRBV11-2 and TRBJ2-1; TRBD1 matches 8 bases. After removal of 4 bases from V and 9 bases from J, the junction contained 14 bases not matched to a gene. Germline CDR1 and CDR2: SGHAT and FQNNGV. The CDR3 is made up of 16 amino acids. In nucleotides, the CDR3 is TGTGCCAGCAGCTGGGGGACAGGTCCCATCTCGGGTGAGCAGTTCTTC. It specifies CASSWGTGPISGEQFF.

The rearrangement links TRBV6-6 to TRBJ1-5; 10 bases match TRBD1. The CDR3 runs to 15 residues. J lost 6 bases, V lost 5 bases, and 7 bases had no gene match. Per the germline V gene, CDR1 is MNHNY and CDR2 is SVGAGI (reference sequence). This chain's CDR3 is CASSTDRGLVQPQHF. The CDR3 bases are TGTGCCAGCAGTACCGACAGGGGGCTCGTTCAGCCCCAGCATTTT.

The DNA for the CDR3 is TGTGCCAGCAGTGAAAAGTGGGACAGGGGGCCTGGCTACACCTTC. Encoded protein: CASSEKWDRGPGYTF. The genes are TRBV6-4 and TRBJ1-2; 12 nucleotides agree with TRBD1. Trimming removed 3 bases from V and 7 bases from J; junction bases left unmatched: 6. The CDR3 has 15 residues. Looked up from germline, CDR1 is MRHNA and CDR2 is SNTAGT.

This clone has only one observation. The V gene is TRBV19, the J gene TRBJ1-2; TRBD1 might be the D (5 bases). The CDR3 totals 16 residues. V lost 6 bases and J lost 0, with 17 bases in between. Germline CDR1 and CDR2: LNHDA and SQIVND (reference sequence). For the CDR3, the DNA is TGTGCCAGTAGGACATGGGGGGTCCCTACTAACTATGGCTACACCTTC. Translated, it gives CASRTWGVPTNYGYTF.

This clone appeared once. The J gene is TRBJ2-7, the V gene TRBV7-9; tentatively, D is TRBD2 (5 bases). This CDR3 comprises 16 residues. V shed 2 bases and J shed 5 bases, with 19 bases lying between them. Germline V gene lookup returns CDR1 SEHNR and CDR2 FQNEAQ (reference sequence). The CDR3 region is CASSLRDYPVFDEQYF. CDR3 sequence (DNA): TGTGCCAGCAGCTTACGAGACTACCCTGTTTTTGACGAGCAGTACTTC. The complete variable domain, with remaining parts taken from reference TRBV7-9 and TRBJ2-7, reads DTGVSQNPRHKITKRGQNVTFRCDPISEHNRLYWYRQTLGQGPEFLTYFQNEAQLEKSRLLSDRFSAERPKGSFSTLEIQRTEQGDSAMYLCASSLRDYPVFDEQYFGPGTRLTVT.

This clone was counted once. V and J are TRBV6-5 and TRBJ1-1, with no clear D. The length of the CDR3 is 13 residues. Trimming pared 5 bases from V and 1 base from J, leaving 8 bases between. CDR1 is MNHEY and CDR2 is SVGAGI in the germline V gene. The CDR3 region is CASSASQNTEAFF. The CDR3 DNA reads as TGTGCCAGCAGTGCCAGTCAGAACACTGAAGCTTTCTTT.

The CDR3 is CAISESSPDRGGEKLFF. The DNA of the CDR3 is TGTGCCATCAGTGAGTCGTCCCCGGACAGGGGAGGCGAAAAACTGTTTTTT. This chain connects TRBV10-3 to TRBJ1-4, with TRBD1 matching 9 bases. The V segment lost 0 bases and the J segment 8 bases; nucleotides outside the gene matches: 10. This CDR3 has 17 amino acids. Germline CDR1 is ENHRY and CDR2 is SYGVKD.

The chain employs TRBV4-1 and TRBJ2-1; D is ambiguous. Germline loops: CDR1 MGHRA, CDR2 YSYEKL. The CDR3 has 14 amino acids. V dropped 5 bases and J dropped 1 base, with 9 bases sitting between them. CDR3 sequence reads: CASSYLGSYNEQFF. In nucleotides, the CDR3 is TGCGCCAGCAGCTACCTGGGGTCCTACAATGAGCAGTTCTTC.

The chain is built from TRBV29-1 and TRBJ2-2, with D possibly TRBD2 on 5 matching bases. The V gene lost 6 bases and the J gene lost 7 bases, with 6 bases spanning the gap. The length of the CDR3 is 10 residues. Germline-derived CDR1 and CDR2 are SQVTM and ANQGSEA. CDR3 coding DNA: TGCAGCGTCGGGGACGGGGAGCTGTTTTTT. Translating gives CSVGDGELFF.

V usage is TRBV7-8 and J usage is TRBJ2-7; the D gene is possibly TRBD2 (5 bases). The V and J ends lost 4 bases and 0 bases respectively, with 10 bases between them. CDR1 and CDR2 (germline): SGHVS, FQNEAQ. The CDR3 is made up of 14 amino acids. This CDR3 is CASSSGLRSYEQYF. The CDR3, as DNA: TGTGCCAGCAGCTCAGGACTTCGCTCCTACGAGCAGTACTTC.

The chain has TRBV4-1 and TRBJ2-1; a possible D gene is TRBD2 (5 bases). The CDR3 has 16 amino acids. CDR1 is MGHRA, CDR2 YSYEKL, per germline. The V and J ends lost 0 bases and 4 bases respectively, with 13 bases between them. CDR3 residues: CASSQESGGYYNEQFF. DNA for the CDR3: TGCGCCAGCAGCCAAGAGTCCGGAGGCTATTACAATGAGCAGTTCTTC.

This clone was observed a few times. The chain employs TRBV10-1 and TRBJ1-5; TRBD1 matches 9 bases. The V gene end was trimmed by 6 bases and the J gene end by 6 bases; junction bases not matched to a gene: 6. The CDR3 length is 14 residues. The germline V gene has CDR1 WNHNN and CDR2 SYGVQD (reference sequence). Here the CDR3 DNA reads TGCGCCAGCAGATACAGGGGGCAAGGTCAGCCCCAGCATTTT. It yields the protein CASRYRGQGQPQHF.